Presented here are 21 T cell receptor beta chains from one specimen sequenced in a study of shared clonotypes between healthy human individuals. This table comes from immunoSEQ multiplex PCR, and its TCRdb copy is limited to in-frame clones, with some not included. The sample shows under 2,500,000 clones, 95% of them seen only once. The sequenced sample consisted of naive CD4+ T cells sorted from blood. Subset: CD45RA+ positively selected. The source is a man between 18 and 35 years old in good health.

The CDR3 DNA follows: TGCGCCAGCAGCTCAGCTATGGGAGGTGGATACGAGCAGTACTTC. Its protein is CASSSAMGGGYEQYF. The V and J genes are TRBV5-1 and TRBJ2-7; tentatively, D is TRBD2 (6 bases). This CDR3 is built from 15 residues. Trimming took off 3 bases at V and 4 bases at J, with 17 bases between the two ends. CDR1 is SGHRS and CDR2 is YFSETQ in the germline V gene.

The genes are TRBV6-6 and TRBJ2-5; tentatively, D is TRBD2 (5 bases). V gave up 8 bases and J gave up 4 bases, with 14 bases separating them. The CDR3 totals 13 residues. CDR1 is MNHNY and CDR2 is SVGAGI in the germline V gene (reference sequence). CDR3 in DNA: TGTGCCAGCTCCCCGGGAACCCCAGAGACCCAGTACTTC. Protein: CASSPGTPETQYF.

The chain couples TRBV15 to TRBJ1-2, with D maybe TRBD1 (5 bases). Trimming took off 0 bases at V and 5 bases at J, with 16 bases between the two ends. The CDR3 is 16 residues long. Germline lookup yields CDR1 LNHNV and CDR2 YYDKDF (reference sequence). CDR3 protein: CATSRDLDSGAYGYTF. The CDR3 nucleotides are TGTGCCACCAGCAGAGATTTAGACAGTGGGGCTTATGGCTACACCTTC.

The V call is TRBV25-1, the J call TRBJ2-5; TRBD1 might be the D (5 bases). V was trimmed by 7 bases and J by 5 bases, leaving 20 bases between them. Germline-derived CDR1 and CDR2 are MGHDK and SYGVNS. The CDR3 is made up of 15 amino acids. CDR3: CASKVSGKGSETQYF. The CDR3 bases are TGTGCCAGCAAAGTGTCAGGGAAAGGGTCGGAGACCCAGTACTTC.

The V call is TRBV4-1, the J call TRBJ2-3, with a possible D match to TRBD1 (6 bases). Germline lookup yields CDR1 MGHRA and CDR2 YSYEKL. V lost 4 bases and J lost 2, with 13 bases in between. This CDR3 comprises 15 residues. DNA of the CDR3: TGCGCCAGCAGCCGGACAGTTCCTTACACAGATACGCAGTATTTT. Its translation: CASSRTVPYTDTQYF.

This clone came up a few times. The chain uses TRBV30 and TRBJ1-1, with D uncertain. The CDR3 has 16 amino acids. Germline V gives CDR1 GTSNPN, CDR2 SVGIG (reference sequence). The V gene lost 0 bases and the J gene lost 1 base, with 15 bases spanning the gap. CDR3 sequence: CAWSVLSGLSNTEAFF. The CDR3 DNA reads as TGTGCCTGGAGTGTACTATCTGGACTTTCGAACACTGAAGCTTTCTTT.

This sequence joins TRBV27 and TRBJ1-2, with D uncertain. Deletions cut 1 base from V and 8 bases from J, with 17 bases between. CDR3 length: 15 residues. Looked up from germline, CDR1 is MNHEY and CDR2 is SMNVEV (reference sequence). The CDR3 sequence is CASSLYREARRGYTF. Here the CDR3 DNA reads TGTGCCAGCAGTTTATACCGGGAAGCGAGAAGGGGCTACACCTTC.

The V and J genes are TRBV15 and TRBJ1-4, with D possibly matching TRBD1 (5 bases). The CDR3 runs 15 residues. Trimming left V 1 base short and J 10 bases short, with 16 bases between. Germline V lookup: CDR1 LNHNV, CDR2 YYDKDF (reference sequence). This CDR3 is CATSRGDPGPGKLFF. The CDR3 DNA follows: TGTGCCACCAGCAGAGGTGACCCGGGGCCTGGAAAACTGTTTTTT.

CDR3 in amino acids: CSVLPLGQEQYF. CDR3 DNA sequence: TGCAGCGTCCTTCCATTGGGCCAGGAGCAGTACTTC. V usage is TRBV29-1 and J usage is TRBJ2-7; D uncertain. This CDR3 is built from 12 residues. V was shortened by 6 bases and J by 7 bases, with 16 bases between the two germline ends. Looked up from germline, CDR1 is SQVTM and CDR2 is ANQGSEA.

The chain links TRBV13 to TRBJ1-6, with 7 bases aligning to TRBD1. CDR3 length: 14 residues. J was trimmed by 4 bases and V by 5 bases; bases with no gene match: 2. The germline V gene encodes CDR1 PRHDT and CDR2 FYEKMQ (reference sequence). This chain's CDR3 is CASSQGQYNSPLHF. CDR3 sequence (DNA): TGTGCCAGCAGCCAGGGACAGTATAATTCACCCCTCCACTTT.

The genes are TRBV27 and TRBJ2-6, with 8 bases aligning to TRBD1. Per the germline V gene, CDR1 is MNHEY and CDR2 is SMNVEV (reference sequence). There are 17 residues in the CDR3. Trimming took 2 bases from V and 0 from J; bases not matched to a gene: 3. The CDR3 loop reads CASSLLGQGSGANVLTF. The CDR3 bases are TGTGCCAGCAGTTTACTAGGACAGGGCTCTGGGGCCAACGTCCTGACTTTC.

The rearrangement joins TRBV5-6 to TRBJ1-6, with 9 bases identical to TRBD1. J lost 4 bases, V lost 1 base, and 9 bases had no gene match. The CDR3 spans 18 residues. The germline V gene has CDR1 SGHDT and CDR2 YYEEEE. The CDR3 protein is CASSLIFRGTGYNSPLHF. In DNA, the CDR3 is TGTGCCAGCAGCTTGATATTTCGGGGGACAGGGTATAATTCACCCCTCCACTTT. The whole variable domain, remainder taken from reference TRBV5-6 and TRBJ1-6, is DAGVTQSPTHLIKTRGQQVTLRCSPKSGHDTVSWYQQALGQGPQFIFQYYEEEERQRGNFPDRFSGHQFPNYSSELNVNALLLGDSALYLCASSLIFRGTGYNSPLHFGNGTRLTVT.

This chain uses TRBV9 with TRBJ1-6, with a weak D call TRBD1 (6 bases). The CDR3 has 15 residues. Germline lookup yields CDR1 SGDLS and CDR2 YYNGEE. Trimming took off 1 base at V and 8 bases at J, with 13 bases between the two ends. CDR3 loop: CASSVHQGLDSPLHF. The CDR3, as DNA: TGTGCCAGCAGCGTACACCAGGGGCTTGATTCACCCCTCCACTTT.

J is TRBJ1-2 and V is TRBV6-5; D not resolved. The V and J ends lost 6 bases and 8 bases respectively, with 16 bases between them. Germline values: CDR1 MNHEY, CDR2 SVGAGI. There are 13 residues in the CDR3. In DNA, the CDR3 is TGTGCCAGCAGACGAGATCCCCTCTACGGCTACACCTTC. This sequence encodes CASRRDPLYGYTF.

The chain is built from TRBV2 and TRBJ1-2, with D tentatively TRBD1 (6 bases). CDR3 length equals 17 residues. Per the germline V gene, CDR1 is SNHLY and CDR2 is FYNNEI. V was shortened by 7 bases and J by 3 bases, with 24 bases between the two germline ends. The CDR3 region has the DNA TGTGCCAGCAACTCACGTGGCAGGGGAGGTCTGGACTATGGCTACACCTTC. Translation: CASNSRGRGGLDYGYTF.

As regards this clone: The sample has other DNA sequences that encode this CDR3 too. The gene calls are TRBV5-8 and TRBJ2-7; TRBD2 matches 7 bases. This CDR3 comprises 14 residues. Losses at the gene ends were 1 base for V and 1 base for J; bases not matched to a gene: 2. The V gene's germline CDR1 is SGHTS and CDR2 YDEGEE. The CDR3 region is CASSLSGGSYEQYF. CDR3 coding DNA: TGTGCCAGCAGCTTGTCGGGGGGATCCTACGAGCAGTACTTC.

The sample holds one count of this clone. This sequence joins TRBV5-6 and TRBJ1-1, with a tentative D call TRBD1 (5 bases). Germline V gives CDR1 SGHDT, CDR2 YYEEEE. The CDR3 totals 14 residues. V was clipped by 4 bases and J by 0 bases, with 10 bases between them. The CDR3 sequence is CASSPGHMNTEAFF. DNA for the CDR3: TGTGCCAGCAGCCCTGGACACATGAACACTGAAGCTTTCTTT.

The chain links TRBV30 to TRBJ2-5; D not certain. The CDR3 is 15 amino acids. The germline V gene encodes CDR1 GTSNPN and CDR2 SVGIG (reference sequence). V lost 3 bases to trimming and J lost 3 bases, with 17 bases between them. In nucleotides, the CDR3 is TGTGCCTGGAGGCTCCTATCGTCTACGAAAGAGACCCAGTACTTC. Residues: CAWRLLSSTKETQYF.

The chain couples TRBV5-1 to TRBJ2-1; D possibly corresponds to TRBD2 (6 bases). V lost 2 bases and J lost 8, with 14 bases in between. CDR3 length: 14 residues. Germline CDR1 and CDR2: SGHRS and YFSETQ. CDR3 bases: TGCGCCAGCAGCTTTGCGGGGCCCCCCGATGAGCAGTTCTTC. This sequence encodes CASSFAGPPDEQFF. The full variable domain, in which reference TRBV5-1 and TRBJ2-1 provide the parts outside the CDR3, is KAGVTQTPRYLIKTRGQQVTLSCSPISGHRSVSWYQQTPGQGLQFLFEYFSETQRNKGNFPGRFSGRQFSNSRSEMNVSTLELGDSALYLCASSFAGPPDEQFFGPGTRLTVL.

V usage is TRBV9 and J usage is TRBJ2-2, with a possible D match to TRBD1 (6 bases). The CDR3 is 16 residues long. Deletions cut 0 bases from V and 5 bases from J, with 14 bases between. From germline, CDR1 is SGDLS and CDR2 YYNGEE. Here the CDR3 reads CASSVGSGTYTGELFF. The CDR3 DNA sequence: TGTGCCAGCAGCGTAGGGTCCGGGACATATACCGGGGAGCTGTTTTTT.

The chain has TRBV18 and TRBJ1-1; 7 bases line up with TRBD1. The V gene's germline CDR1 is KGHSH and CDR2 LQKENI. With V trimmed by 4 bases and J by 10 bases, 9 bases remained unmatched. CDR3 size: 13 residues. The CDR3 sequence is CASSLLIRDRAFF. Here the CDR3 DNA reads TGTGCCAGCTCACTACTAATCCGGGACAGAGCTTTCTTT.